Below, one TCR beta chain is given with its context. Its antigen remains unidentified. CDR3 length: 15 residues. The V gene's germline CDR1 is SGHNT and CDR2 YYREEE (reference sequence). V dropped 4 bases and J dropped 3 bases, with 15 bases sitting between them. This entry comes from a study of beta chain features in type 1 diabetes. Study details: The number of sorted cells examined across all samples was under 140,000,000.

Expressed TCRB transcripts were sequenced because the isolated RNA had all been reverse transcribed beforehand. The method was immunoSEQ multiplex PCR; TCRdb's version includes in-frame clones alone and lacks a portion of them. The table includes some 190,000 clones, 7.8% detected once. General study results and limits: TCRB CDR3s from Type 1 diabetes patients were moderately but significantly shorter in all four CD4+ subsets. Reduced insertions and increased deletions marked VDJ junctions in type 1 diabetes patients. Sequencing of cDNA might inflate the share of cells that strongly express TCR.

Based on CD45RO/CCR7/CD25/CD127/CD95/CD27, CD4+ regulatory, stem cell-like memory, naive and central memory cells were sorted. The chain recombines TRBV5-4 with TRBJ2-3; tentative D call: TRBD2 (5 bases). This receptor was obtained from a woman in her 40s with type 1 diabetes. Sequenced: central memory CD4+ T cells from blood. The CDR3 DNA sequence: TGTGCCAGCAGCCCAGGCACGGACTTTACAGATACGCAGTATTTT. It specifies CASSPGTDFTDTQYF.